Presented here are 26 T cell receptor beta chains from one specimen sequenced in a study of STAT5B mutations in CD4+ large granular lymphocyte leukemia. The table came from immunoSEQ multiplex PCR; TCRdb's copy has only in-frame clones and leaves some out. This sample carries about 35,000 clones, roughly 65% of them seen once, and the ten largest clones take around 1.7%. The sequenced sample consisted of CD4+ T cells from blood buffy coats. The receptors originated from a human donor in good health.

This chain links TRBV18 with TRBJ2-3; D not certain. Germline assignment: CDR1 KGHSH and CDR2 LQKENI. The V end was cut by 2 bases, the J end by 0 bases, with 9 bases between. This CDR3 region has 15 residues. The CDR3 region has the DNA TGTGCCAGCTCACCAAAGCCACTTAGCACAGATACGCAGTATTTT. As protein: CASSPKPLSTDTQYF.

The V gene is TRBV4-3, the J gene TRBJ1-2; tentative D call: TRBD1 (5 bases). The CDR3 length is 15 residues. Between the trimmed V and J ends, which lost 0 bases and 2 bases, there was a span of 10 bases. CDR1 LGHNA and CDR2 YSLEER come from the germline V gene. The CDR3 region is CASSQEEGRNYGYTF. CDR3 sequence (DNA): TGCGCCAGCAGCCAAGAAGAGGGACGCAACTATGGCTACACCTTC.

The chain links TRBV10-3 to TRBJ2-3, with 9 nucleotides matching TRBD2. The ends lost 0 bases at V and 1 base at J; junction bases unmatched: 5. This CDR3 is 17 amino acids long. Germline values: CDR1 ENHRY, CDR2 SYGVKD. The CDR3 sequence: CAISESGASGGTDTQYF. CDR3 bases: TGTGCCATCAGTGAGTCGGGAGCTAGCGGGGGCACAGATACGCAGTATTTT.

The chain uses TRBV7-8 and TRBJ2-2, with D tentatively TRBD2 (6 bases). CDR1 and CDR2 from the germline V gene are SGHVS and FQNEAQ. Trimming stripped 1 base from V and 7 bases from J, with 10 bases between. The CDR3 has 14 residues. DNA for the CDR3: TGTGCCAGCAGCTTAGAGGAGGGGATCGGGGAGCTGTTTTTT. It specifies CASSLEEGIGELFF.

The J gene is TRBJ1-2, the V gene TRBV5-4; D possibly corresponds to TRBD1 (6 bases). Germline assignment: CDR1 SGHNT and CDR2 YYREEE (reference sequence). Trimming stripped 7 bases from V and 8 bases from J, with 15 bases between. The CDR3 length is 12 residues. The CDR3 is CASYRGAGGYTF. The DNA of the CDR3 is TGTGCCAGCTACCGGGGGGCAGGCGGCTACACCTTC.

The rearrangement links TRBV23-1 to TRBJ1-2; TRBD1 matches 9 bases. TRBV23-1 is classed as an ORF, of uncertain function. The V segment lost 6 bases and the J segment 2 bases; nucleotides outside the gene matches: 16. This CDR3 has 18 amino acids. CDR3 DNA: TGCGCCAGCAGCCTCCCCGGACAGGGGCTCGTTAGGAACTATGGCTACACCTTC. Encoded protein: CASSLPGQGLVRNYGYTF.

The gene calls are TRBV2 and TRBJ1-2; D is uncertain. The V gene's germline CDR1 is SNHLY and CDR2 FYNNEI. Trimming left V 2 bases short and J 3 bases short, with 10 bases between. There are 14 residues in the CDR3. The CDR3 sequence: CASSESGWHYGYTF. The CDR3 DNA follows: TGTGCCAGCAGTGAATCGGGGTGGCACTATGGCTACACCTTC.

This clone was detected a few times. This rearrangement joins TRBV4-2 to TRBJ1-6; D is uncertain. The length of the CDR3 is 12 residues. V gave up 2 bases and J gave up 14 bases, with 10 bases separating them. CDR1 and CDR2 (germline): LGHNA, YNFKEQ. CDR3 nucleotides: TGTGCCAGCAGCCAAAGCCCCTTTGCCCTCCACTTT. Translation gives CASSQSPFALHF.

Here the CDR3 reads CASSVTVTGSEANEQFF. DNA for the CDR3: TGTGCCAGCAGCGTTACAGTGACAGGGTCCGAGGCAAATGAGCAGTTCTTC. The chain couples TRBV9 to TRBJ2-1, with 7 bases fitting TRBD1. J lost 7 bases, V lost 2 bases, and 15 bases had no gene match. CDR1 is SGDLS and CDR2 is YYNGEE in the germline V gene. The CDR3 has 17 amino acids.

The gene calls are TRBV11-3 and TRBJ2-7; 10 bases align to TRBD2. CDR1 and CDR2 (germline): SGHNT, YENEEA. Trimming removed 5 bases from V and 4 bases from J; junction bases left unmatched: 8. The CDR3 is 15 amino acids. The CDR3 spells CASSEGLADMYEQYF. The DNA for the CDR3 is TGTGCCAGCAGCGAAGGACTAGCGGATATGTACGAGCAGTACTTC.

The chain recombines TRBV7-6 with TRBJ2-5, with D maybe TRBD2 (5 bases). Trimming removed 5 bases from V and 3 bases from J, with 13 bases in between. Germline V gene data show CDR1 as SGHVS and CDR2 as FNYEAQ. The CDR3 runs 14 residues. The CDR3 is CASSPGTPKETQYF. CDR3 coding DNA: TGTGCCAGCAGCCCGGGAACCCCTAAAGAGACCCAGTACTTC.

The chain has TRBV7-3 and TRBJ2-5; the D gene is possibly TRBD2 (5 bases). V was clipped by 3 bases and J by 2 bases, with 7 bases between them. Germline V gene data show CDR1 as SGHTA and CDR2 as FQGTGA. This CDR3 is built from 13 residues. The CDR3 protein is CASSLREQETQYF. The CDR3 DNA follows: TGTGCCAGCAGCTTGAGGGAGCAAGAGACCCAGTACTTC.

The chain joins TRBV20-1 to TRBJ2-5; D is uncertain. V gave up 3 bases and J gave up 0 bases, with 2 bases separating them. The CDR3 covers 11 residues. CDR1 is DFQATT, CDR2 SNEGSKA, per germline (reference sequence). CDR3 sequence: CSARNQETQYF. The CDR3 DNA is TGCAGTGCTAGGAACCAAGAGACCCAGTACTTC.

The genes are TRBV6-1 and TRBJ2-1; 9 bases map to TRBD2. Germline assignment: CDR1 MNHNS and CDR2 SASEGT. The CDR3 contains 13 residues. J lost 11 bases, V lost 4 bases, and 6 bases had no gene match. CDR3 in amino acids: CASSGVSGRQQFF. The CDR3 DNA reads TGTGCCAGCAGTGGAGTAAGCGGGAGGCAGCAGTTCTTC.

The V call is TRBV27, the J call TRBJ2-2; 9 nucleotides line up with TRBD1. Germline loops: CDR1 MNHEY, CDR2 SMNVEV (reference sequence). Trimming cost V 7 bases and J 4 bases; bases outside gene matches: 7. This CDR3 comprises 15 residues. The CDR3 bases are TGTGCCAGCATATCCGGGACAGGGTCCACCGGGGAGCTGTTTTTT. The encoded protein is CASISGTGSTGELFF.

The CDR3 sequence is CASSLRGDRGGYTF. The CDR3 DNA reads TGTGCCAGCAGCTTAAGAGGGGACAGGGGTGGCTACACCTTC. This sequence joins TRBV7-3 and TRBJ1-2; TRBD1 agrees at 10 bases. J was trimmed by 7 bases and V by 1 base; bases with no gene match: 3. The CDR3 extends over 14 amino acids. The germline V gene has CDR1 SGHTA and CDR2 FQGTGA. Full variable domain (missing parts from reference TRBV7-3 and TRBJ1-2): GAGVSQTPSNKVTEKGKYVELRCDPISGHTALYWYRQSLGQGPEFLIYFQGTGAADDSGLPNDRFFAVRPEGSVSTLKIQRTERGDSAVYLCASSLRGDRGGYTFGSGTRLTVV.

The rearrangement links TRBV5-1 to TRBJ2-5; D not certain. The tail of the sequence fits TRBJ2-7 better, so the J call may be wrong. The CDR3 contains 13 residues. Germline V CDR1 and CDR2: SGHRS, YFSETQ. CDR3 in amino acids: CASSLSADYEQYF. As DNA, the CDR3 is TGCGCCAGCAGCTTGTCTGCCGATTACGAGCAGTACTTC.

This clone appeared a single time. This chain joins TRBV6-1 and TRBJ2-7, with D tentatively TRBD1 (7 bases). Trimming took 10 bases from V and 2 from J, leaving 15 bases between them. The CDR3 runs to 13 residues. In germline, CDR1 is MNHNS, CDR2 SASEGT. The DNA for the CDR3 is TGTGCCACCAGGGGGGCGCGGACCTACGAGCAGTACTTC. Residues: CATRGARTYEQYF.

The rearrangement uses TRBV12-5 and TRBJ2-7; D gene unclear. Trimming removed 2 bases at V and 4 bases at J, with 6 bases between. The length of the CDR3 is 12 residues. Germline-derived CDR1 and CDR2 are LGHNT and FRNRAP. The DNA for the CDR3 is TGTGCTAGTGGTTTGAGCCATTACGAGCAGTACTTC. Translation gives CASGLSHYEQYF.

The chain links TRBV7-2 to TRBJ2-5; TRBD2 matches at 13 bases. The CDR3 has 16 residues. V was clipped by 3 bases and J by 2 bases; unmatched bases: 3. Germline-derived CDR1 and CDR2 are SGHTA and FQGNSA. The CDR3 bases are TGTGCCAGCAGCTTCCCGACTAGCGGGGGGCAAGAGACCCAGTACTTC. It specifies CASSFPTSGGQETQYF.

CDR3 sequence: CASSGLGAETDTQYF. In nucleotides, the CDR3 is TGCGCCAGCAGTGGATTGGGGGCCGAGACAGATACGCAGTATTTT. This chain joins TRBV10-2 and TRBJ2-3, with TRBD1 as a possible D gene (6 bases). Germline CDR1 reads WSHSY; CDR2 reads SAAADI. The ends were cut back, 4 bases at V and 3 bases at J, with 14 bases in the middle. The CDR3 is made up of 15 amino acids.

This clone was found a few times. The V and J genes are TRBV11-3 and TRBJ2-7; D gene ambiguous. This CDR3 is 13 amino acids long. The germline CDR1 and CDR2 sequences are SGHNT and YENEEA. V lost 2 bases to trimming and J lost 5 bases, with 10 bases between them. CDR3 loop: CASSLPKGHEQYF. The CDR3 nucleotides read TGTGCCAGCAGCTTACCGAAGGGCCACGAGCAGTACTTC. The full variable domain, with the rest looked up from reference TRBV11-3 and TRBJ2-7, is EAGVVQSPRYKIIEKKQPVAFWCNPISGHNTLYWYLQNLGQGPELLIRYENEEAVDDSQLPKDRFSAERLKGVDSTLKIQPAELGDSAVYLCASSLPKGHEQYFGPGTRLTVT.

This clone occurred a few times. V and J are TRBV10-3 and TRBJ1-6; D remains ambiguous. Trimming left V 2 bases short and J 7 bases short, with 3 bases between. Germline-derived CDR1 and CDR2 are ENHRY and SYGVKD. The length of the CDR3 is 12 residues. CDR3 residues: CAISEGNSPLHF. The CDR3 nucleotides are TGTGCCATCAGTGAGGGGAATTCACCCCTCCACTTT.

The genes are TRBV7-2 and TRBJ1-2; TRBD1 might be the D (5 bases). Trimming stripped 5 bases from V and 7 bases from J, with 11 bases between. The CDR3 length is 12 residues. CDR1 SGHTA and CDR2 FQGNSA come from the germline V gene. The DNA of the CDR3 is TGTGCCAGCAGCACAAGGGGCCCTGGCTACACCTTC. Residues: CASSTRGPGYTF.

This rearrangement joins TRBV29-1 to TRBJ2-1; TRBD2 is a possible D gene (7 bases). Per germline, CDR1 SQVTM and CDR2 ANQGSEA. The V gene lost 1 base and the J gene lost 0 bases, with 19 bases spanning the gap. The CDR3 sequence is 18 residues long. The chain's CDR3 is CSVEGGVAGASSYNEQFF. The CDR3 coding sequence is TGCAGCGTTGAAGGGGGGGTTGCGGGGGCAAGCTCCTACAATGAGCAGTTCTTC.

This rearrangement joins TRBV4-1 to TRBJ1-2; D unresolved. The germline CDR1 and CDR2 sequences are MGHRA and YSYEKL. There are 15 residues in the CDR3. Deletions cut 4 bases from V and 4 bases from J, with 16 bases between. Written as DNA, the CDR3 is TGCGCCAGCAGCCTTATATTCGGACGGACCTATGGCTACACCTTC. Protein: CASSLIFGRTYGYTF.